This T cell receptor (beta chain) appears in the sequencing data of a study of T-cell reconstitution after alpha-beta-depleted transplantation in children. CDR3 size: 15 residues. Germline CDR1 SGHDT, CDR2 YYEEEE. V lost 4 bases to trimming and J lost 1 base; unmatched junction nucleotides: 4. The TCRbeta library was prepared with unique molecular identifiers. TCRdb called the PCR reads again in MiXCR, with one record for every CDR3 protein. The sample has 450,000 to 600,000 distinct CDR3 sequences, about 10% seen once. Regarding this clonotype: The target antigen is unknown.

Study results and limitations: The origin of alpha-beta T cells about two months after transplant was reportedly several hundred expanded graft clones. A year had passed since transplant, and T-cell counts and diversity by then came mostly from newly produced T cells. It was surviving recipient T cells and thymic progenitors that gave some patients high TCRbeta diversity at day 60.

The clonotype was recovered from a child under 10 years old with inherited bone marrow failure, due to receive a stem cell transplant. The sequencing here drew on PBMCs, taken before TCRalphabeta/CD19-depleted stem cell transplant. The chain carries TRBV5-6 and TRBJ1-1, with 10 bases lining up with TRBD1. The CDR3 nucleotides are TGTGCCAGCAGCCCGGACAGGGGGAGGAACACTGAAGCTTTCTTT. Its translation is CASSPDRGRNTEAFF.